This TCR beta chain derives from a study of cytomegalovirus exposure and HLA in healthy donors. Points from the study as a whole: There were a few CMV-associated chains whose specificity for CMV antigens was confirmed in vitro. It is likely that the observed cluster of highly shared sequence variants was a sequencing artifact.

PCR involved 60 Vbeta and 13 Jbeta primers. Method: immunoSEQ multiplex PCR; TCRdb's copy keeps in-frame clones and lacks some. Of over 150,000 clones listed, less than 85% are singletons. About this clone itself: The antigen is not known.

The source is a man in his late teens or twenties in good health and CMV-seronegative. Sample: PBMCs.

The CDR3 DNA reads TGTGCCAGCAGCCGAGAGGGTAACACTGAAGCTTTCTTT. Translating gives CASSREGNTEAFF. V and J are TRBV7-9 and TRBJ1-1, with no clear D. Trimming took 5 bases from V and 2 from J, leaving 9 bases between them. The CDR3 has 13 amino acids. The germline V gene has CDR1 SEHNR and CDR2 FQNEAQ (reference sequence).